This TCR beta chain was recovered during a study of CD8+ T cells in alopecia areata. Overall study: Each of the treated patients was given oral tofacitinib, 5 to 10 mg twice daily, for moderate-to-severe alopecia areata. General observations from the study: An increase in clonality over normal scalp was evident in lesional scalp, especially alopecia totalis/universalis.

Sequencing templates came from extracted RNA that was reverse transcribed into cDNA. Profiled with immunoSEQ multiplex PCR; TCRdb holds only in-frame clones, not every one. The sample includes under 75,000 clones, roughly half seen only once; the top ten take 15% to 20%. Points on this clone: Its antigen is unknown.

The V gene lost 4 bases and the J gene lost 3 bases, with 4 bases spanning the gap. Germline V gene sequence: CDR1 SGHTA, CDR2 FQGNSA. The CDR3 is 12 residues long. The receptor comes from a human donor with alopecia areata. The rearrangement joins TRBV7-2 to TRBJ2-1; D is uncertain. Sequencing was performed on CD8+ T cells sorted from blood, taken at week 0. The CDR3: CASSSNYNEQFF. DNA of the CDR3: TGTGCCAGCAGCTCGAACTACAATGAGCAGTTCTTC.